This TCR beta chain was captured in a study of cytomegalovirus exposure and HLA in healthy donors. General study points: In vitro, a few CMV-associated chains proved specific for CMV antigens. Most TCR sequences proved rare, with some public TCRs found in many donors.

The protocol was immunoSEQ multiplex PCR, while the TCRdb copy is restricted to in-frame clones and leaves out a portion. The sample has around 70,000 clones; over 85% are singletons. This CDR3 comprises 12 residues. CDR1 SGHVS and CDR2 FQNEAQ come from the germline V gene. V was trimmed by 8 bases and J by 5 bases, leaving 10 bases between them. Remarks on this clone: Its antigen is as yet unknown.

This rearrangement joins TRBV7-8 to TRBJ2-1; D may be TRBD2 (5 bases). The material sequenced was PBMCs. The receptor was derived from a young man in good health and CMV-seropositive. Here the CDR3 reads CASRAANNEQFF. DNA of the CDR3: TGTGCCAGCCGAGCGGCCAACAATGAGCAGTTCTTC.